The rows below give T cell receptor beta chains drawn from one sample of a study of blood T cells in healthy people across ages. TCRdb re-called the 5' RACE reads with MiXCR, one entry per CDR3 protein. The sample lists hundreds of thousands of distinct CDR3 sequences, roughly 32% occurring once. The source material was blood. These TCRs come from an elderly woman in good health. CDR3s include the opening cysteine and the closing phenylalanine or tryptophan. Fields, in order: clone size, J gene, D gene, V gene, CDR3 protein, CDR3 DNA. The D gene is left open where the match is weak. Expanded clones are given a class, and other clones once, few, many or no size at all.

many	TRBJ1-1	.	TRBV20-1	CSAQVLNTEAFF	TGCAGTGCTCAGGTACTGAACACTGAAGCTTTCTTT
many	TRBJ2-1	.	TRBV29-1	CSVGSILSSYNEQFF	TGCAGCGTTGGGTCGATTTTAAGCTCCTACAATGAGCAGTTCTTC
many	TRBJ1-2	.	TRBV2	CASREQDTNYGYTF	TGTGCCAGCAGAGAACAGGATACTAACTATGGCTACACCTTC
once	TRBJ2-2	TRBD1	TRBV5-5	CASRVTGGASTGELFF	TGTGCCAGCAGGGTCACAGGGGGCGCGAGCACCGGGGAGCTGTTTTTT
once	TRBJ1-2	.	TRBV5-6	CANSLVSYGYTF	TGTGCCAACAGCTTGGTCAGCTATGGCTACACCTTC
.	TRBJ1-2	TRBD1	TRBV7-9	CASSFPLGQGPYGYTF	TGTGCCAGCAGCTTTCCTCTGGGACAGGGTCCATATGGCTACACCTTC
.	TRBJ1-5	.	TRBV12-3/TRBV12-4	CASSWGGEGQPQHF	TGTGCCAGCAGTTGGGGAGGGGAAGGGCAGCCCCAGCATTTT
many	TRBJ2-1	.	TRBV7-9	CASSLAATRDEQFF	TGTGCCAGCAGCTTAGCTGCTACCAGGGATGAGCAGTTCTTC
many	TRBJ2-7	TRBD1	TRBV7-7	CATGTGTGEQETSYEQYF	TGTGCCACGGGGACCGGGACAGGGGAACAGGAAACCTCCTACGAGCAGTACTTC
.	TRBJ1-5	.	TRBV5-1	CASSLALQGGGTPRNQPQHF	TGCGCCAGCAGCTTGGCCCTACAGGGAGGGGGAACCCCACGCAATCAGCCCCAGCATTTT
many	TRBJ1-1	TRBD1	TRBV6-5	CASRPTGGHEAFF	TGTGCCAGCAGACCCACAGGGGGGCATGAAGCTTTCTTT
many	TRBJ1-2	.	TRBV20-1	CSANGHRNYGYTF	TGCAGTGCTAACGGCCACCGTAACTATGGCTACACCTTC
many	TRBJ2-1	.	TRBV24-1	CATSYRDEQFF	TGTGCCACCAGCTACAGGGATGAGCAGTTCTTC
.	TRBJ2-1	.	TRBV20-1	CSARDAGAVAQFF	TGCAGTGCTAGAGATGCCGGCGCCGTGGCGCAGTTCTTC
.	TRBJ2-7	TRBD2	TRBV28	CASSPPGGLSSYEQYF	TGTGCCAGCAGTCCCCCCGGGGGGTTAAGCTCCTACGAGCAGTACTTC
many	TRBJ2-7	.	TRBV20-1	CSASPGRSIYEQYF	TGCAGTGCAAGCCCCGGACGGTCTATCTACGAGCAGTACTTC
many	TRBJ2-1	TRBD2	TRBV5-1	CASSLDLAGEQFF	TGCGCCAGCAGCTTGGATCTAGCGGGGGAGCAGTTCTTC
many	TRBJ2-5	TRBD1	TRBV7-2	CASSKDRVEETQYF	TGTGCCAGCAGCAAAGACAGGGTGGAGGAGACCCAGTACTTC
few	TRBJ2-1	.	TRBV6-5	CASSFGEYNEQFF	TGTGCCAGCAGTTTCGGGGAATACAATGAGCAGTTCTTC
few	TRBJ2-2	.	TRBV6-2/TRBV6-3	CASSYGTPNTGELFF	TGTGCCAGCAGTTACGGGACCCCGAACACCGGGGAGCTGTTTTTT
many	TRBJ2-1	TRBD1	TRBV7-3	CASSRGTGWGNEQFF	TGTGCCAGCAGCCGCGGGACAGGCTGGGGGAATGAGCAGTTCTTC
once	TRBJ2-7	.	TRBV10-3	CASTPTGVGGEQYF	TGTGCCTCTACCCCAACAGGGGTGGGGGGCGAGCAGTACTTC
once	TRBJ1-2	TRBD1	TRBV4-3	CASSQAGQANYGYTF	TGCGCCAGCAGCCAAGCAGGACAGGCCAACTATGGCTACACCTTC
.	TRBJ1-1	TRBD1	TRBV5-1	CASSPSQGVGTEAFF	TGCGCCAGCAGCCCATCACAGGGGGTGGGTACTGAAGCTTTCTTT
.	TRBJ1-6	.	TRBV2	CANSEAGEGSPLHF	TGTGCCAACAGTGAAGCGGGCGAGGGATCACCCCTCCACTTT
few	TRBJ2-1	TRBD2	TRBV27	CASSPTGGGANEQFF	TGTGCCAGCAGTCCCACTGGCGGGGGGGCCAATGAGCAGTTCTTC
.	TRBJ1-2	.	TRBV2	CASSEALRSGSGYTF	TGTGCCAGCAGTGAAGCGCTTCGCTCGGGTAGTGGCTACACCTTC
many	TRBJ2-5	.	TRBV24-1	CATSDPRGKQETQYF	TGTGCCACCAGTGATCCCCGGGGGAAACAAGAGACCCAGTACTTC
many	TRBJ1-2	TRBD1	TRBV5-6	CASSWGQGGSGYTF	TGTGCCAGCAGCTGGGGACAGGGCGGTTCTGGCTACACCTTC
many	TRBJ2-7	TRBD1	TRBV5-1	CASSLSGQGAYEQYF	TGCGCCAGCAGCTTGTCTGGACAGGGGGCCTACGAGCAGTACTTC
many	TRBJ1-2	.	TRBV5-5	CASSTQPPTGANYGYTF	TGTGCCAGCAGCACCCAACCTCCGACAGGAGCTAACTATGGCTACACCTTC
.	TRBJ2-1	TRBD2	TRBV20-1	CSARGTSSYNEQFF	TGCAGTGCTAGAGGGACTAGCTCCTACAATGAGCAGTTCTTC
few	TRBJ2-5	.	TRBV20-1	CSARVNRRETQYF	TGCAGTGCTAGAGTAAACAGGAGGGAGACCCAGTACTTC
many	TRBJ2-5	TRBD2	TRBV10-3	CAISEGGGPRLETQYF	TGTGCCATCAGTGAAGGCGGGGGGCCGCGGCTCGAGACCCAGTACTTC
many	TRBJ2-7	TRBD1	TRBV7-2	CASRVGTADIYEQYF	TGTGCCAGCAGAGTCGGGACAGCGGACATCTACGAGCAGTACTTC
.	TRBJ2-1	.	TRBV20-1	CSAREAHSPATEQFF	TGCAGTGCTAGAGAGGCCCACAGCCCCGCCACCGAGCAGTTCTTC
many	TRBJ2-3	TRBD1	TRBV5-1	CASSLEVERQGAPDTQYF	TGCGCCAGCAGCTTGGAAGTAGAGAGACAGGGGGCCCCAGATACGCAGTATTTT
.	TRBJ2-3	.	TRBV20-1	CSARGRDLHAGTDTQYF	TGCAGTGCTAGAGGCCGGGACCTCCACGCGGGCACAGATACGCAGTATTTT
.	TRBJ2-3	.	TRBV9	CASSVGGGLGTDTQYF	TGTGCCAGCAGCGTAGGAGGGGGGCTAGGCACAGATACGCAGTATTTT
few	TRBJ1-1	.	TRBV2	CAGRPSMNTEAFF	TGTGCCGGTCGACCTAGTATGAACACTGAAGCTTTCTTT
.	TRBJ2-5	.	TRBV6-6	CASTPGVGETQYF	TGTGCCAGCACGCCGGGGGTGGGGGAGACCCAGTACTTC
.	TRBJ2-4	TRBD2	TRBV7-2	CASSLGLAGGDIQYF	TGTGCCAGCAGCTTGGGACTAGCGGGGGGCGACATTCAGTACTTC
many	TRBJ1-1	.	TRBV4-1	CASSQARQPMNTEAFF	TGCGCCAGCAGCCAAGCACGACAGCCCATGAACACTGAAGCTTTCTTT